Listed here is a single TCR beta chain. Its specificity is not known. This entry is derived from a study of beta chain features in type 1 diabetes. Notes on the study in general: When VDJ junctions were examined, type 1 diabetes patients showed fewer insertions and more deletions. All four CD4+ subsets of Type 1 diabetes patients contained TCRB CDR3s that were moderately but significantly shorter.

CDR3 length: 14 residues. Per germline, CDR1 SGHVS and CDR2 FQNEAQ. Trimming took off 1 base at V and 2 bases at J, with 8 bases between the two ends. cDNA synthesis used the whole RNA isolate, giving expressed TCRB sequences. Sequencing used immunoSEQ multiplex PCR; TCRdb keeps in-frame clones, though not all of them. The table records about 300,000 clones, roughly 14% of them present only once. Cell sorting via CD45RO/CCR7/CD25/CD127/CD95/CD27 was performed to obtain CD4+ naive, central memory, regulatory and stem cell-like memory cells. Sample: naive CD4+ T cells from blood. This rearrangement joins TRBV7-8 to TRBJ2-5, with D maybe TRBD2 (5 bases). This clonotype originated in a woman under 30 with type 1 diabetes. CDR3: CASSLGTGQETQYF. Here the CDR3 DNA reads TGTGCCAGCAGCTTAGGGACGGGGCAAGAGACCCAGTACTTC.